The sample holds many counts of the clone carrying this TCR beta chain. What it binds is not known. The sample belongs to a study of identical twins. Study outcomes and limitations: Beta clonotypes that were abundant in cord blood contained fewer insertions, a pattern absent from memory repertoires. Twins' surplus sharing was weaker for beta out-of-frame sequences.

TCRdb recomputed calls from the 5' RACE reads with MiXCR, one row per CDR3 protein. Here the sample spans roughly 250,000 distinct CDR3 sequences, roughly 13% being singletons. Sequencing used memory (CD45RO+) T cells sorted from blood. The sequence derives from a young woman in good health.

The DNA of the CDR3 is TGTGCCAGCAGCTTCGGCGGCGTATCACCCGGGGAGCTGTTTTTT. It codes for CASSFGGVSPGELFF. The chain couples TRBV5-6 to TRBJ2-2; D remains ambiguous. The germline V gene encodes CDR1 SGHDT and CDR2 YYEEEE. Trimming took off 2 bases at V and 6 bases at J, with 14 bases between the two ends. CDR3 length: 15 residues. Full variable domain (remainder filled in from reference TRBV5-6 and TRBJ2-2): DAGVTQSPTHLIKTRGQQVTLRCSPKSGHDTVSWYQQALGQGPQFIFQYYEEEERQRGNFPDRFSGHQFPNYSSELNVNALLLGDSALYLCASSFGGVSPGELFFGEGSRLTVL.